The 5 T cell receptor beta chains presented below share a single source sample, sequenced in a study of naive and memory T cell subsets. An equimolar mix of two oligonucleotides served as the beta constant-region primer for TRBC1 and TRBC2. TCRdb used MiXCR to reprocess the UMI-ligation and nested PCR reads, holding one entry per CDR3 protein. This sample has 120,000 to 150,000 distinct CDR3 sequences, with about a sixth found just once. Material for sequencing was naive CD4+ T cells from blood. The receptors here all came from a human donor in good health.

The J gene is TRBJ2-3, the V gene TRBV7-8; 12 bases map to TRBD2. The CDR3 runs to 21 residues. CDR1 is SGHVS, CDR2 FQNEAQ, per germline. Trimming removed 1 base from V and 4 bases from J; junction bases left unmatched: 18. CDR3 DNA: TGTGCCAGCAGCTTAGGGCCTAGTCTAGCGGGAGGGCCGCTCGATTCAGATACGCAGTATTTT. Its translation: CASSLGPSLAGGPLDSDTQYF.

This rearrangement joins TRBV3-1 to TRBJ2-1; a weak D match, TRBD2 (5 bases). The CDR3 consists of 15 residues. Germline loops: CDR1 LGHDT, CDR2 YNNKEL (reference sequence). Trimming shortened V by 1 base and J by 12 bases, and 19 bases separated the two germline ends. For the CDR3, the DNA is TGTGCCAGCAGCCAAGTTGGTGGAGGTGGGGTCGGGCAGTTCTTC. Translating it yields CASSQVGGGGVGQFF.

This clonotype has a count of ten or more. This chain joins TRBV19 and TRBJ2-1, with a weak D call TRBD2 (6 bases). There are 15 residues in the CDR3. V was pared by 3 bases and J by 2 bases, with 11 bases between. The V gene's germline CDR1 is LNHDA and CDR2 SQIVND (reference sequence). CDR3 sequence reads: CASSIGGSPYNEQFF. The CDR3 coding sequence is TGTGCCAGTAGTATTGGAGGGTCCCCCTACAATGAGCAGTTCTTC.

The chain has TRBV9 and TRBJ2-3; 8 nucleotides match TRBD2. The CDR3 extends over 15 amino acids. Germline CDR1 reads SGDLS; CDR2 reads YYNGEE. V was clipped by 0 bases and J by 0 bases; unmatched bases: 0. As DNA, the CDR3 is TGTGCCAGCAGCGTAGCGGGAGGGAGCACAGATACGCAGTATTTT. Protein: CASSVAGGSTDTQYF. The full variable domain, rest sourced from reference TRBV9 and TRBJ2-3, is DSGVTQTPKHLITATGQRVTLRCSPRSGDLSVYWYQQSLDQGLQFLIQYYNGEERAKGNILERFSAQQFPDLHSELNLSSLELGDSALYFCASSVAGGSTDTQYFGPGTRLTVL.

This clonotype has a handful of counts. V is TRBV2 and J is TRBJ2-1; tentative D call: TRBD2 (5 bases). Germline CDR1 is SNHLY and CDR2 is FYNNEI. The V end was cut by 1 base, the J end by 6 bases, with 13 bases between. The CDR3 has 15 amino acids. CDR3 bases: TGTGCCAGCAGTGAAGGCGGACGGGGTTTCAATGAGCAGTTCTTC. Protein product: CASSEGGRGFNEQFF.